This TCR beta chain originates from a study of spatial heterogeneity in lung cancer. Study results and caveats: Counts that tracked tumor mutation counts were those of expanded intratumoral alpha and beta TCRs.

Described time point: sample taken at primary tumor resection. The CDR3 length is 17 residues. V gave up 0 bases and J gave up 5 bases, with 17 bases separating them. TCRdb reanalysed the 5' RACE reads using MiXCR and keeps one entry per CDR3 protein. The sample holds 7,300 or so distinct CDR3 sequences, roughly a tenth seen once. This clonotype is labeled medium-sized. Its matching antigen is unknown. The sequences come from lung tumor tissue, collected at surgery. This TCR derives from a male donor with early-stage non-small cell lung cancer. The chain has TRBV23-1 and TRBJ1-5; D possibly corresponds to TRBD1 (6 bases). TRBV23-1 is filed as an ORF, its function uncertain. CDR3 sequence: CASSQSNREKSDQPQHF. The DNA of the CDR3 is TGCGCCAGCAGTCAATCTAACAGGGAGAAGTCCGATCAGCCCCAGCATTTT.